A single sample gave rise to the 24 T cell receptor beta chains below, sequenced in a study of CD8 T cells in ankylosing spondylitis. No cognate antigen is known for these TCRs. Study outcomes and limitations: Ankylosing spondylitis blood appeared to be characterized by a TCR beta motif of about 8 highly homologous variants.

MiXCR was run by TCRdb on the 5' RACE reads, yielding one entry per CDR3 protein. There are 700,000 to 1,000,000 distinct CDR3 sequences in the sample; approximately 10% occur only once, and 0.51% lies in the top ten. Sequenced: blood, either unsorted or a sorted T cell fraction (not recorded which). The receptors were gathered from a male donor with ankylosing spondylitis.

This clonotype was detected only a few times. The gene calls are TRBV6-1 and TRBJ2-1, with 10 bases fitting TRBD2. Unmatched junction bases numbered 10, after V lost 2 bases and J lost 0 bases. The CDR3 runs to 19 residues. The germline gives CDR1 MNHNS, CDR2 SASEGT. The CDR3 loop is CASSEPASGRFRSYNEQFF. The DNA of the CDR3 is TGTGCCAGCAGTGAACCGGCTAGCGGGAGATTCCGCTCCTACAATGAGCAGTTCTTC.

This clonotype was seen more than once but under ten times. The chain has TRBV20-1 and TRBJ2-3; the D is unclear. Germline CDR1 DFQATT, CDR2 SNEGSKA (reference sequence). The CDR3 length is 12 residues. The germline V and J ends were trimmed by 6 bases and 10 bases, with 17 bases remaining between them. In nucleotides, the CDR3 is TGCAGTGCCAGGCCAGGTGCCCTGCCGCAGTATTTT. Translating gives CSARPGALPQYF.

The gene calls are TRBV18 and TRBJ1-5; 8 nucleotides match TRBD1. The CDR3 loop spans 17 amino acids. V lost 2 bases, J lost 3 bases, and 9 bases stayed unmatched. Germline values: CDR1 KGHSH, CDR2 LQKENI. The CDR3 loop is CASSPYGQGVANQPQHF. Written as DNA, the CDR3 is TGTGCCAGCTCACCATACGGACAGGGAGTTGCCAATCAGCCCCAGCATTTT.

This clonotype was picked up a small number of times. V gene TRBV3-1 combines with J gene TRBJ2-7; no clear D gene. The V end lost 5 bases, the J end lost 8 bases, and 10 bases lay between the germline ends. Germline assignment: CDR1 LGHDT and CDR2 YNNKEL (reference sequence). The CDR3 runs 11 residues. The CDR3 loop reads CASSDVGQQYF. The CDR3 region has the DNA TGTGCCAGCAGCGACGTAGGGCAGCAGTACTTC.

V usage is TRBV10-3 and J usage is TRBJ2-1, with TRBD2 matching over 11 bases. J gave up 12 bases and V 7 bases, and 17 bases lay outside the gene matches. The germline CDR1 and CDR2 sequences are ENHRY and SYGVKD. CDR3 length: 16 residues. The CDR3 DNA reads TGTGCCATCAATCCGGGACTAGCGGCTCCTAAAACTCGGCAGTTCTTC. Amino acid sequence: CAINPGLAAPKTRQFF.

This clonotype was counted a few times. The chain carries TRBV7-2 and TRBJ2-5; weak D call: TRBD2 (5 bases). V was trimmed by 3 bases and J by 5 bases, leaving 16 bases between them. Germline-derived CDR1 and CDR2 are SGHTA and FQGNSA. The CDR3 runs to 15 residues. The DNA for the CDR3 is TGTGCCAGCAGCTTCAGCGGATCTCCTGGGGAGACCCAGTACTTC. Protein sequence: CASSFSGSPGETQYF.

The V call is TRBV28, the J call TRBJ2-6; TRBD2 is a possible D gene (6 bases). Germline CDR1 MDHEN, CDR2 SYDVKM. This CDR3 is built from 16 residues. V shed 1 base and J shed 7 bases, with 14 bases lying between them. In DNA form, the CDR3 reads TGTGCCAGCAGTTTATTAGGGCGGGGCGGAGCCAACGTCCTGACTTTC. This encodes CASSLLGRGGANVLTF.

This clonotype was seen a handful of times. The rearrangement links TRBV10-3 to TRBJ2-3; D ambiguous. Trimming pared 3 bases from V and 3 bases from J, leaving 7 bases between. The germline V gene encodes CDR1 ENHRY and CDR2 SYGVKD. The CDR3 is 13 amino acids. The CDR3 is CAISDPGTDTQYF. The CDR3 coding sequence is TGTGCCATCAGTGACCCGGGTACAGATACGCAGTATTTT.

The gene calls are TRBV20-1 and TRBJ2-3; D not certain. The germline V gene encodes CDR1 DFQATT and CDR2 SNEGSKA (reference sequence). The CDR3 extends over 14 amino acids. The ends were cut back, 1 base at V and 0 bases at J, with 8 bases in the middle. As DNA, the CDR3 is TGCAGTGCTAGAGCGACATACAGCACAGATACGCAGTATTTT. Its translation: CSARATYSTDTQYF.

The rearrangement uses TRBV11-1 and TRBJ1-2, with D possibly TRBD1 on 5 matching bases. This CDR3 spans 13 amino acids. Trimming removed 5 bases from V and 9 bases from J, with 16 bases in between. Germline V gives CDR1 SGHAT, CDR2 FQDESV (reference sequence). The CDR3 sequence is CASSPRQSSSYTF. For the CDR3, the DNA is TGTGCCAGCAGCCCCAGACAGTCGAGTAGCTACACCTTC.

This clonotype appeared a few times. The chain links TRBV5-1 to TRBJ1-2; D remains ambiguous. CDR1 is SGHRS and CDR2 is YFSETQ in the germline V gene. Trimming left V 0 bases short and J 1 base short, with 7 bases between. The CDR3 runs to 14 residues. CDR3 loop: CASSLEPINYGYTF. DNA of the CDR3: TGCGCCAGCAGCTTGGAACCGATTAACTATGGCTACACCTTC.

The table lists this clonotype with a few counts. The chain recombines TRBV5-6 with TRBJ1-2; TRBD1 might be the D (6 bases). Per germline, CDR1 SGHDT and CDR2 YYEEEE. Trimming stripped 4 bases from V and 2 bases from J, with 15 bases between. The CDR3 is 15 amino acids. CDR3 DNA: TGTGCCAGCAGCCCCTCCCCAGGGGCGAACTATGGCTACACCTTC. Translation: CASSPSPGANYGYTF.

This clonotype has a handful of counts. V is TRBV6-1 and J is TRBJ1-2; 10 bases agree with TRBD1. The CDR3 is 15 residues long. CDR1 and CDR2 from the germline V gene are MNHNS and SASEGT. Trimming took 6 bases from V and 3 from J; bases not matched to a gene: 7. CDR3 protein: CASRGQGPRDYGYTF. The CDR3 region has the DNA TGTGCCAGCAGGGGACAGGGGCCCAGGGACTATGGCTACACCTTC.

This clonotype was seen a few times. The chain combines TRBV4-3 with TRBJ2-1, with TRBD2 as a possible D gene (6 bases). The CDR3 loop spans 15 amino acids. V lost 0 bases and J lost 7, with 13 bases in between. Germline CDR1 reads LGHNA; CDR2 reads YSLEER. The CDR3 nucleotides read TGCGCCAGCAGCCAAGATCCGGGGGTCCCTAATGAGCAGTTCTTC. It translates to CASSQDPGVPNEQFF.

The chain recombines TRBV27 with TRBJ1-2; tentative D call: TRBD1 (5 bases). CDR3 length equals 13 residues. Between the trimmed V and J ends, which lost 6 bases and 6 bases, there was a span of 14 bases. Germline V CDR1 and CDR2: MNHEY, SMNVEV (reference sequence). CDR3 sequence (DNA): TGTGCCAGCAGCCATCAGGGAACCCATGGCTACACCTTC. Encoded protein: CASSHQGTHGYTF.

The chain combines TRBV15 with TRBJ2-7; D possibly matches TRBD1 or TRBD2 (5 bases each). The CDR3 consists of 15 residues. CDR1 and CDR2 from the germline V gene are LNHNV and YYDKDF (reference sequence). Trimming cost V 3 bases and J 2 bases, with 14 bases left between them. CDR3 sequence: CATSRDRDGTYEQYF. The CDR3 DNA is TGTGCCACCAGCAGGGACCGGGACGGGACCTACGAGCAGTACTTC.

The V gene is TRBV6-1, the J gene TRBJ1-1; D is undetermined. The CDR3 runs to 15 residues. Germline V CDR1 and CDR2: MNHNS, SASEGT. Trimming removed 6 bases from V and 1 base from J, with 15 bases in between. Here the CDR3 reads CASSLRTTGNTEAFF. The CDR3 DNA sequence: TGTGCCAGCAGCCTCCGAACGACCGGGAACACTGAAGCTTTCTTT.

This clonotype has more than one count but fewer than ten. The chain is built from TRBV6-1 and TRBJ2-2, with 8 bases identical to TRBD2. Trimming at V came to 7 bases and at J to 1 base, leaving 5 bases not matched to a gene. There are 15 residues in the CDR3. Germline V gives CDR1 MNHNS, CDR2 SASEGT. The CDR3 DNA sequence: TGTGCCAGCACCGTAGCGGGAAAGAACACCGGGGAGCTGTTTTTT. Translation gives CASTVAGKNTGELFF.

This clonotype has a count of ten or more. The chain uses TRBV5-6 and TRBJ2-5; tentative D call: TRBD1 (6 bases). The CDR3 sequence is 17 residues long. Deletions cut 0 bases from V and 5 bases from J, with 20 bases between. From germline, CDR1 is SGHDT and CDR2 YYEEEE. The CDR3 is CASSLVDPGAQGETQYF. DNA of the CDR3: TGTGCCAGCAGCTTGGTGGATCCAGGGGCGCAGGGCGAGACCCAGTACTTC.

The rearrangement joins TRBV11-2 to TRBJ1-3, with a tentative D call TRBD1 (6 bases). The V gene lost 5 bases and the J gene lost 0 bases, with 20 bases spanning the gap. The length of the CDR3 is 18 residues. The germline V gene encodes CDR1 SGHAT and CDR2 FQNNGV. The DNA for the CDR3 is TGTGCCAGCAGCCCAAAGTTGGCGGGGGCCCTCTCTGGAAACACCATATATTTT. Translating gives CASSPKLAGALSGNTIYF.

The chain has TRBV10-3 and TRBJ1-6; 7 positions agree with TRBD1. Trimming cost V 6 bases and J 10 bases; bases outside gene matches: 9. The CDR3 spans 14 residues. Per the germline V gene, CDR1 is ENHRY and CDR2 is SYGVKD. DNA for the CDR3: TGTGCCATCAGGCCCCGGGACAGCGGCTCACCCCTCCACTTT. Encoded protein: CAIRPRDSGSPLHF.

The rearrangement joins TRBV20-1 to TRBJ2-7; no reliable D call. The CDR3 runs 11 residues. Per the germline V gene, CDR1 is DFQATT and CDR2 is SNEGSKA (reference sequence). Trimming left V 3 bases short and J 9 bases short, with 12 bases between. CDR3 region: CSASGVKVQYF. The CDR3 DNA follows: TGCAGTGCTAGTGGAGTAAAGGTGCAGTACTTC.

This clonotype came up a few times. V usage is TRBV6-1 and J usage is TRBJ1-5; 8 nucleotides match TRBD1. V trimming: 6 bases; J trimming: 7 bases; junction bases outside the gene matches: 11. The CDR3 runs 15 residues. The germline V gene encodes CDR1 MNHNS and CDR2 SASEGT. In DNA, the CDR3 is TGTGCCAGCAGAAACACCGGGACAGGCGGACAGCCCCAGCATTTT. As protein: CASRNTGTGGQPQHF.

This clonotype was found a few times. The V call is TRBV4-2, the J call TRBJ2-7, with TRBD1 identical over 7 bases. The CDR3 runs to 14 residues. The germline V gene has CDR1 LGHNA and CDR2 YNFKEQ. Germline trimming cut 7 bases from V and 2 bases from J; bases unmatched to any gene: 8. Here the CDR3 reads CASTPQTGAYEQYF. In nucleotides, the CDR3 is TGTGCCAGCACCCCACAAACAGGGGCCTACGAGCAGTACTTC.